This TCR beta chain was profiled in a study of T cells after yellow fever vaccination. As for the study in general: Where fractions had low cell numbers, libraries were prepared from them with the SMART-Seq v4 Ultra Low Input RNA kit.

They built TCR cDNA with 5'RACE template switching, a step that put in a universal primer site and UMIs. TCRdb used MiXCR to reprocess the 5' RACE reads, holding one entry per CDR3 protein. The sample yields 50,000 or so distinct CDR3 sequences, 6.5% to 8% seen once. The CDR3 has 15 amino acids. The V gene's germline CDR1 is MGHRA and CDR2 YSYEKL. V shed 1 base, J shed 6 bases, and the junction held 4 bases outside the gene matches. This clonotype was recorded at least ten times. Study outcomes and limitations: Weaker in magnitude, the secondary response showed a faster peak on day 5 versus 15. The appearance of a small share of clonotypes in both CD4 and CD8 compartments was observed.

The clonotype originates from a man between 18 and 35 years old who received the YFV17D yellow fever vaccine. The chain couples TRBV4-1 to TRBJ2-1, with TRBD2 matching 9 bases. Material: CD8+ T cells not binding an NS4B(214-222) dextramer, sorted from PBMCs, obtained around 45 days after the first yellow fever vaccination. The CDR3, as DNA: TGCGCCAGCAGCCAAGGGAGCGGGGGGACCAATGAGCAGTTCTTC. This encodes CASSQGSGGTNEQFF.